These 8 T cell receptor beta chains came from one sample sequenced in a study of T cells in Graves' hyperthyroidism and ophthalmopathy. There were TCR beta CDR3 regions amplified from RNA transcripts. Researchers ran a first-round RT-PCR on the TCR CDR3 using the HTBI primer set. In TCRdb, the multiplex PCR reads were re-called with MiXCR into one record per CDR3 protein. Of around 340,000 distinct CDR3 sequences listed, roughly 15% are singletons. Sequences were obtained from blood. These receptor sequences come from a woman in her twenties or thirties with Graves' hyperthyroidism that later progressed to Graves' ophthalmopathy.

This clonotype was counted at least ten times. This rearrangement joins TRBV15 to TRBJ1-1; D might be TRBD1 (6 bases). Germline V gene sequence: CDR1 LNHNV, CDR2 YYDKDF (reference sequence). The CDR3 totals 15 residues. V dropped 8 bases and J dropped 2 bases, with 18 bases sitting between them. Here the CDR3 reads CATSFSGDINTEAFF. CDR3 bases: TGTGCCACCTCGTTTTCAGGGGACATAAACACTGAAGCTTTCTTT.

The chain combines TRBV5-1 with TRBJ1-4, with D uncertain. With 0 bases removed from V and 3 bases from J, the gap between germline ends came to 9 bases. Per germline, CDR1 SGHRS and CDR2 YFSETQ. The CDR3 totals 15 residues. The CDR3 region is CASSLGVGANEKLFF. CDR3 bases: TGCGCCAGCAGCTTGGGTGTGGGTGCTAATGAAAAACTGTTTTTT.

This clonotype appeared many times. The chain uses TRBV11-2 and TRBJ2-1; 9 bases match TRBD1. Trimming took 5 bases from V and 1 from J; bases not matched to a gene: 12. This CDR3 spans 18 amino acids. Germline V gives CDR1 SGHAT, CDR2 FQNNGV. The chain's CDR3 is CASSPNKGGTGSYNEQFF. DNA of the CDR3: TGTGCCAGCAGCCCTAATAAAGGCGGGACAGGGTCCTACAATGAGCAGTTCTTC.

There are many counts of this clonotype. V is TRBV27 and J is TRBJ1-6; tentative D call: TRBD1 (5 bases). The germline CDR1 and CDR2 sequences are MNHEY and SMNVEV (reference sequence). V dropped 7 bases and J dropped 11 bases, with 18 bases sitting between them. The CDR3 is made up of 14 amino acids. The CDR3 DNA reads as TGTGCCAGCATGGGAGGGACCATGGGGGCACCCCTCCACTTT. This translates into CASMGGTMGAPLHF.

This clonotype was detected many times. This chain links TRBV4-1 with TRBJ2-4, with D uncertain. The CDR3 length is 13 residues. Per germline, CDR1 MGHRA and CDR2 YSYEKL. The germline V and J ends were trimmed by 2 bases and 7 bases, with 9 bases remaining between them. CDR3 region: CASSQWEGNIQYF. The CDR3 nucleotides read TGCGCCAGCAGCCAATGGGAAGGGAACATTCAGTACTTC.

This clonotype was picked up many times. The rearrangement uses TRBV20-1 and TRBJ2-3; the D is unclear. CDR1 is DFQATT and CDR2 is SNEGSKA in the germline V gene (reference sequence). CDR3 length equals 13 residues. With 6 bases removed from V and 5 bases from J, the gap between germline ends came to 15 bases. CDR3: CSAIRDLGDTQYF. DNA for the CDR3: TGCAGTGCGATAAGAGATCTTGGAGATACGCAGTATTTT.

This clonotype was counted ten times or more. V is TRBV11-2 and J is TRBJ1-2; D is unresolved. V lost 5 bases and J 1 base, leaving 5 bases between the germline ends. Per germline, CDR1 SGHAT and CDR2 FQNNGV. The CDR3 sequence is 12 residues long. This CDR3 is CASSQFNYGYTF. CDR3 DNA sequence: TGTGCCAGCAGCCAATTTAACTATGGCTACACCTTC.

This clonotype was found once. The gene calls are TRBV24-1 and TRBJ2-1, with 11 bases aligning to TRBD2. V gave up 2 bases and J gave up 2 bases; unmatched junction bases: 4. CDR1 and CDR2 from the germline V gene are KGHDR and SFDVKD. This CDR3 region has 17 residues. CDR3 nucleotides: TGTGCCACCAGTGATTCTTATAGCGGGAGGGCCTACAATGAGCAGTTCTTC. It translates to CATSDSYSGRAYNEQFF.